The entry that follows covers one T cell receptor beta chain sequence. Germline V gives CDR1 SGHTA, CDR2 FQGNSA. This CDR3 region has 16 residues. V shed 5 bases and J shed 2 bases, with 17 bases lying between them. These data originate in a study of CD8 T cells in Susac syndrome. RNA was extracted with the RNeasy kit, and a quantity of roughly 0.45 to 1 ug was reverse transcribed using random hexamers. MiXCR was run by TCRdb on the immunoSEQ multiplex PCR reads, yielding one entry per CDR3 protein. The repertoire includes a few hundred thousand distinct CDR3 sequences, 85% to 95% of them detected once, and 0.082% sits in the top ten.

Sequencing was carried out using CD4+ T cells from PBMCs. The chain is built from TRBV7-2 and TRBJ2-3, with a tentative D call TRBD1 (5 bases). This clonotype was obtained from a human donor with multiple sclerosis. CDR3 in amino acids: CASSLSRVTDTDTQYF. The CDR3 DNA reads TGTGCCAGCAGCCTCTCTCGGGTGACAGACACAGATACGCAGTATTTT.